The following is a T cell receptor (beta chain) sequence with its context. Antigen unknown. This sample is part of a study of OX40 agonist ivuxolimab in advanced cancers. Overall study context: Cancers in dose escalation were hepatocellular, melanoma, renal cell and head and neck. The study's findings and limits: The expanded peripheral T cells' antigen specificity was not determined.

Germline trimming cut 0 bases from V and 2 bases from J; bases unmatched to any gene: 7. CDR1 LNHDA and CDR2 SQIVND come from the germline V gene (reference sequence). The CDR3 runs to 17 residues. The table came from immunoSEQ multiplex PCR; TCRdb's copy has only in-frame clones and leaves some out. The sample consists of around 100,000 clones, 90% to 95% of them appearing once. The sample in question was CD4+ or CD8+ T cells sorted from blood, obtained in a trial of the OX40 agonist ivuxolimab. This sequence originates from an adult with an advanced solid tumor such as melanoma, head and neck, liver or kidney cancer. The V and J genes are TRBV19 and TRBJ1-3, with 7 bases lining up with TRBD1. The CDR3 loop reads CASSIDLDRAPGNTIYF. Written as DNA, the CDR3 is TGTGCCAGTAGTATAGATCTCGACAGGGCCCCTGGAAACACCATATATTTT.